Listed below are T cell receptor beta chains from one sample, sequenced in a study of sequential checkpoint blockade in melanoma. Clones were sequenced by immunoSEQ multiplex PCR, and TCRdb holds only the in-frame ones, with some missing. The table has about 12,000 clones, 82% seen once. Sequencing used CD8+ T cells sorted from blood (inferred from file names), obtained from a patient given nivolumab and ipilimumab in sequence. These receptors were collected from a human donor with melanoma. The CDR3 runs from the conserved cysteine through the conserved F or W. Fields, in order: D gene, CDR3 length, clone size, J gene, V gene, CDR3 DNA, CDR3 protein. The D gene is left open where the match is weak. For some rows the clone size is stated as once, few or many, or as a class when expanded; others skip it.

NA | 15 | NA | TRBJ2-7 | TRBV27 | TGTGCCAGCAGCCCCGTGGGGGGGGGCTTCTACGAGCAGTACTTC | CASSPVGGGFYEQYF
TRBD2 | 15 | NA | TRBJ2-1 | TRBV27 | TGTGCCAGCAGTTCGGGACTAGCGGGAGGTCCTGAGCAGTTCTTC | CASSSGLAGGPEQFF
NA | 12 | few | TRBJ2-7 | TRBV6-6 | TGTGCCAGCAGTACGCGGGGCTACGAGCAGTACTTC | CASSTRGYEQYF
TRBD1 | 17 | NA | TRBJ2-2 | TRBV7-7 | TGTGCTAGCAGCCCGAAGAGACAGGGAACTAACACCGGGGAGCTGTTTTTT | CASSPKRQGTNTGELFF
TRBD1 | 20 | NA | TRBJ2-7 | TRBV7-8 | TGTGCCAGCAGCTTAGCCCCGGGACAGGCGTCTCTAGGGATCTCCTACGAGCAGTACTTC | CASSLAPGQASLGISYEQYF
TRBD1 | 14 | NA | TRBJ2-7 | TRBV7-9 | TGTGCCAGCAGGCCTGGACAGGGGGTCCACGAGCAGTACTTC | CASRPGQGVHEQYF
TRBD1 | 16 | NA | TRBJ2-7 | TRBV4-2 | TGTGCCAGCAGCCAAGATGAGGGACAGGGCTTCTACGAGCAGTACTTC | CASSQDEGQGFYEQYF
NA | 13 | once | TRBJ2-5 | TRBV19 | TGTGCCAGTATTGTCCCGACAGAAGAGACCCAGTACTTC | CASIVPTEETQYF
NA | 14 | NA | TRBJ2-7 | TRBV27 | TGTGCCAGCAGTTTCGCGACAGGCGCCTACGAGCAGTACTTC | CASSFATGAYEQYF
NA | 12 | NA | TRBJ2-2 | TRBV29-1 | TGCACCACGGCAGGGGACGCCGGGGAGCTGTTTTTT | CTTAGDAGELFF
NA | 14 | once | TRBJ2-1 | TRBV4-1 | TGCGCCAGCAGCCAAGGGGGGCCCTACAATGAGCAGTTCTTC | CASSQGGPYNEQFF
TRBD1 | 18 | NA | TRBJ1-5 | TRBV27 | TGTGCCAGCAGTCGCCGGGACAGAAGAATTTATAGCAATCAGCCCCAGCATTTT | CASSRRDRRIYSNQPQHF
TRBD2 | 15 | NA | TRBJ2-1 | TRBV4-2 | TGTGCCAGCAGCCATCTAGCGGGGGCTAACAATGAGCAGTTCTTC | CASSHLAGANNEQFF
NA | 11 | few | TRBJ2-7 | TRBV28 | TGTGCCAGCAGTTTTCCGGGGGAGCAGTACTTC | CASSFPGEQYF
TRBD1 | 15 | NA | TRBJ1-4 | TRBV13 | TGTGCCAGCAGCTGGGGGGGAGCAGGGGGCGGCCCCCTGTTTTTT | CASSWGGAGGGPLFF
NA | 13 | NA | TRBJ1-6 | TRBV7-6 | TGTGCCAGCAGCTTAGCTTGGGGGCAGCCCCTCCACTTT | CASSLAWGQPLHF
NA | 15 | NA | TRBJ2-3 | TRBV5-4 | TGTGCCAGCAGCATGGAGGCACTAGGCACAGATACGCAGTATTTT | CASSMEALGTDTQYF
NA | 15 | once | TRBJ1-2 | TRBV10-3 | TGTGGCATCAGTGAGTCGAAGGGGATCTGGGATGGCTACACCTTC | CGISESKGIWDGYTF
TRBD1 | 14 | NA | TRBJ2-1 | TRBV19 | TGTGCCACCAAAGATCAGGGGGTCTACAATGAGCAGTTCTTC | CATKDQGVYNEQFF
NA | 15 | once | TRBJ2-7 | TRBV5-6 | TGTGCCAGCAGCTTGGGCCAGGGCAGGACCTACGAGCAGTACTTC | CASSLGQGRTYEQYF
NA | 14 | few | TRBJ2-2 | TRBV23-1 | TGCGCCAGCAGTCGGTCTACCGACACCGGGGAGCTGTTTTTT | CASSRSTDTGELFF
TRBD1 | 11 | NA | TRBJ2-7 | TRBV10-1 | TGCGCCAGCGGGGACAGCTACGAGCAGTACTTC | CASGDSYEQYF
TRBD1 | 11 | NA | TRBJ2-7 | TRBV2 | TGTGCCAGCAGTGAAGGGGACAGGGCCCCTTTC | CASSEGDRAPF
TRBD2 | 14 | NA | TRBJ2-7 | TRBV19 | TGTGCCACCGCTTGGGCTAGCGGAGGCTACGAGCAGTACTTC | CATAWASGGYEQYF
NA | 12 | NA | TRBJ2-7 | TRBV30 | TGTGCCTGGAGTGCCGGGGGACACGAGCAGTACTTC | CAWSAGGHEQYF
TRBD1 | 13 | once | TRBJ2-7 | TRBV27 | TGTGCCAGCAGTTTAGGGACAGGGGGCATTCGGTACTTC | CASSLGTGGIRYF
TRBD2 | 16 | large | TRBJ2-1 | TRBV28 | TGTGCCAGCAGTTTAGCGGGAGGCGTTCCTTACAATGAGCAGTTCTTC | CASSLAGGVPYNEQFF
TRBD2 | 16 | few | TRBJ2-6 | TRBV27 | TGTGCCAGCAGTACCGGGAGGCTCTCTGGGGCCAACGTCCTGACTTTC | CASSTGRLSGANVLTF
TRBD1 | 15 | NA | TRBJ1-2 | TRBV5-1 | TGCGCCAGCAGCTTGGACAACACAGGGGACTATGGCTACACCTTC | CASSLDNTGDYGYTF
TRBD1 | 14 | once | TRBJ2-7 | TRBV28 | TGTGCCAGCAGTTGGGGACAGGGATCCTACGAGCAGTACTTC | CASSWGQGSYEQYF
TRBD2 | 17 | NA | TRBJ2-7 | TRBV27 | TGTGCCAGCAGCCCCTTAGCGGGGGGCCGCAGCCACTACGAGCAGTACTTC | CASSPLAGGRSHYEQYF
TRBD2 | 13 | NA | TRBJ2-1 | TRBV7-9 | TGTGGGTGGGGGACTAGCGGATACAATGAGCAGTTCTTC | CGWGTSGYNEQFF
NA | 13 | NA | TRBJ2-7 | TRBV7-8 | TGTGCCAGCAGCTTAGTAGAGACCTACGAGCAGTACTTC | CASSLVETYEQYF
NA | 13 | NA | TRBJ1-1 | TRBV6-5 | TGTGCCAGCAGTCTCGGGACAAGAGATGAAGCTTTCTTT | CASSLGTRDEAFF
NA | 12 | NA | TRBJ2-1 | TRBV5-6 | TGTGCCAGCAGCTTGTACTGGGGCGAGCAGTTCTTC | CASSLYWGEQFF
NA | 13 | NA | TRBJ1-2 | TRBV6-5 | TGTGCCAGCAGTTACGAGGGCTTCTATGGCTACACCTTC | CASSYEGFYGYTF
TRBD2 | 16 | once | TRBJ2-5 | TRBV2 | TGTGCCAGCAGTGAGGCAGCGGGAGGGATCCAAGAGACCCAGTACTTC | CASSEAAGGIQETQYF
TRBD1 | 14 | NA | TRBJ1-2 | TRBV5-5 | TGTGCCAGCAGCTCGACAGGGGGTAACTATGGCTACACCTTC | CASSSTGGNYGYTF
TRBD1 | 14 | NA | TRBJ1-4 | TRBV19 | TGTGCCAGTATGGGACAGCCAGAATTTGAAAAACTGTTTTTT | CASMGQPEFEKLFF
TRBD1 | 17 | NA | TRBJ1-5 | TRBV19 | TGTGCCAGTAGTTCCGACAGGGTTCCGAATAGCAATCAGCCCCAGCATTTT | CASSSDRVPNSNQPQHF
TRBD1 | 15 | NA | TRBJ1-6 | TRBV4-2 | TGTGCCAGCAGTACCGGGACAGGGGAGTTTTCACCCCTCCACTTT | CASSTGTGEFSPLHF
TRBD2 | 16 | NA | TRBJ2-1 | TRBV29-1 | TGCAGCGTTGAAGGGGTTGCGGGAGTGTCAGACAATGAGCAGTTCTTC | CSVEGVAGVSDNEQFF
NA | 13 | NA | TRBJ1-5 | TRBV6-5 | TGTGCCAGCTCGGTCGGGGGGAATCAGCCCCAGCATTTT | CASSVGGNQPQHF
NA | 15 | once | TRBJ2-1 | TRBV5-1 | TGCGCCAGCAGCTTATCCGGGACATACAACTCCGAGCAGTTCTTC | CASSLSGTYNSEQFF
TRBD2 | 13 | NA | TRBJ2-5 | TRBV10-3 | TGTGCCATCAGTGCCGGGGGGTCGGAGACCCAGTACTTC | CAISAGGSETQYF
TRBD2 | 16 | NA | TRBJ2-7 | TRBV18 | TGTGCCAGCTCACCAACGGCTAGCGGGGGGGCCTACGAGCAGTACTTC | CASSPTASGGAYEQYF
NA | 14 | few | TRBJ2-1 | TRBV4-1 | TGCGCCAGCAGCCAGGCAACTACCTTTGATGAGCAGTTCTTC | CASSQATTFDEQFF